The present T cell receptor (beta chain) was sequenced within a study of blood T cell repertoires in COVID-19. At the level of the study: The origin of the acute and convalescent COVID-19 samples was the United States, Italy and Spain. From T cells, B-cell-depleted T cells, or PBMCs came the material, which was cDNA or gDNA.

V lost 5 bases, J lost 6 bases, and 12 bases stayed unmatched. The CDR3 runs 15 residues. The germline V gene has CDR1 SGHVS and CDR2 FQNEAQ. Clones were sequenced by immunoSEQ multiplex PCR, and TCRdb holds only the in-frame ones, with some missing. The profile shows 75,000 to 95,000 clones, approximately 80% of them singletons. This chain connects TRBV7-8 to TRBJ1-2, with 7 nucleotides matching TRBD1. Sequences were obtained from peripheral blood. This sequence originates from a woman between 40 and 55 years old with active or convalescent COVID-19. CDR3 region: CASSPRTGALHGYTF. The CDR3 DNA sequence: TGTGCCAGCAGCCCAAGGACAGGAGCACTTCATGGCTACACCTTC.